These 18 T cell receptor beta chains came from one sample sequenced in a study of cytomegalovirus exposure and HLA in healthy donors. The PCR used 60 Vbeta and 13 Jbeta primers. The assay was immunoSEQ multiplex PCR, and TCRdb's table has in-frame clones only and misses some. The sample yields around 130,000 clones, about three quarters seen once. The sequenced sample was PBMCs. The receptors were gathered from a middle-aged man in good health and CMV-seronegative.

This clone has only one observation. V usage is TRBV13 and J usage is TRBJ2-1, with 10 bases aligning to TRBD1. The germline gives CDR1 PRHDT, CDR2 FYEKMQ (reference sequence). The CDR3 contains 15 residues. Germline trimming cut 8 bases from V and 9 bases from J; bases unmatched to any gene: 13. This chain's CDR3 is CASADEDRGLSEQFF. The DNA of the CDR3 is TGTGCCAGCGCTGATGAGGACAGGGGGTTGAGTGAGCAGTTCTTC. Full variable domain (outside the CDR3, taken from reference TRBV13 and TRBJ2-1): AAGVIQSPRHLIKEKRETATLKCYPIPRHDTVYWYQQGPGQDPQFLISFYEKMQSDKGSIPDRFSAQQFSDYHSELNMSSLELGDSALYFCASADEDRGLSEQFFGPGTRLTVL.

This clone was seen a single time. This chain uses TRBV27 with TRBJ2-6, with 9 bases matching TRBD1. Germline lookup yields CDR1 MNHEY and CDR2 SMNVEV (reference sequence). This CDR3 has 16 residues. J gave up 2 bases and V 3 bases, and 2 bases lay outside the gene matches. The CDR3 DNA reads TGTGCCAGCAGTTTTAGGGACAGGGCTGGGGCCAACGTCCTGACTTTC. Its protein product is CASSFRDRAGANVLTF. Looking up the rest from reference TRBV27 and TRBJ2-6 gives the full variable domain: EAQVTQNPRYLITVTGKKLTVTCSQNMNHEYMSWYRQDPGLGLRQIYYSMNVEVTDKGDVPEGYKVSRKEKRNFPLILESPSPNQTSLYFCASSFRDRAGANVLTFGAGSRLTVL.

CDR3 loop: CASSGQGRYEQYF. As DNA, the CDR3 is TGTGCCAGCAGCGGACAGGGTCGCTACGAGCAGTACTTC. The chain recombines TRBV28 with TRBJ2-7; TRBD1 matches 8 bases. CDR1 MDHEN and CDR2 SYDVKM come from the germline V gene. The CDR3 length is 13 residues. Germline trimming cut 6 bases from V and 3 bases from J; bases unmatched to any gene: 4.

The chain is built from TRBV6-5 and TRBJ1-4; D gene unclear. CDR3 length equals 16 residues. Per germline, CDR1 MNHEY and CDR2 SVGAGI. With 2 bases removed from V and 3 bases from J, the gap between germline ends came to 13 bases. CDR3 DNA: TGTGCCAGCAGTTACACGGCGTATCGGGCTAATGAAAAACTGTTTTTT. Residues: CASSYTAYRANEKLFF.

This chain joins TRBV4-2 and TRBJ2-7, with TRBD2 identical over 13 bases. This CDR3 region has 16 residues. V shed 1 base and J 0 bases; nucleotides not matched to a gene: 0. From germline, CDR1 is LGHNA and CDR2 YNFKEQ. The CDR3: CASSQGTSGSSYEQYF. CDR3 nucleotides: TGTGCCAGCAGCCAAGGGACTAGCGGGAGCTCCTACGAGCAGTACTTC.

The J gene is TRBJ1-3, the V gene TRBV6-1; 8 positions agree with TRBD1. The CDR3 is made up of 14 amino acids. Germline V gene lookup returns CDR1 MNHNS and CDR2 SASEGT. With V trimmed by 2 bases and J by 4 bases, 1 base remained unmatched. The chain's CDR3 is CASSERDRGNTIYF. Here the CDR3 DNA reads TGTGCCAGCAGTGAAAGGGACAGGGGAAACACCATATATTTT.

The J gene is TRBJ2-2, the V gene TRBV29-1; 10 positions match TRBD2. CDR3 length equals 16 residues. With 3 bases clipped from V and 2 bases from J, the junction kept 6 bases outside the gene matches. CDR1 and CDR2 from the germline V gene are SQVTM and ANQGSEA. In DNA, the CDR3 is TGCAGCGTTGATTTAGCGGGGGGTTTAAACACCGGGGAGCTGTTTTTT. Amino acid sequence: CSVDLAGGLNTGELFF.

The chain couples TRBV28 to TRBJ1-1; TRBD1 matches at 8 bases. This CDR3 has 14 amino acids. With V trimmed by 5 bases and J by 3 bases, 5 bases remained unmatched. CDR1 is MDHEN, CDR2 SYDVKM, per germline. CDR3 bases: TGTGCCAGCAGTACGACAGGGGAAGACACTGAAGCTTTCTTT. Its translation is CASSTTGEDTEAFF.

The chain carries TRBV5-4 and TRBJ2-1; TRBD2 agrees at 12 bases. V shed 3 bases, J shed 10 bases, and the junction held 11 bases outside the gene matches. The CDR3 spans 16 residues. CDR1 SGHNT and CDR2 YYREEE come from the germline V gene (reference sequence). This CDR3 is CASSSDRLAGVEEQFF. The DNA for the CDR3 is TGTGCCAGCAGCTCCGACCGACTAGCGGGAGTTGAGGAGCAGTTCTTC.

The rearrangement joins TRBV10-1 to TRBJ2-2, with TRBD2 identical over 10 bases. This CDR3 is built from 15 residues. V lost 4 bases to trimming and J lost 1 base; unmatched junction nucleotides: 0. The germline V gene encodes CDR1 WNHNN and CDR2 SYGVQD (reference sequence). In nucleotides, the CDR3 is TGCGCCAGCAGTGGGACTAGCGGGAACACCGGGGAGCTGTTTTTT. It is translated as CASSGTSGNTGELFF.

This clone was seen a single time. This chain connects TRBV4-1 to TRBJ2-7; 9 bases agree with TRBD1. CDR1 and CDR2 (germline): MGHRA, YSYEKL. V lost 7 bases to trimming and J lost 3 bases; unmatched junction nucleotides: 10. The CDR3 is 15 residues long. The CDR3 coding sequence is TGCGCCAGCACCCCAAGTTCGGGACAGGGCTACGAGCAGTACTTC. Residues: CASTPSSGQGYEQYF.

V is TRBV29-1 and J is TRBJ2-1; 9 bases match TRBD1. Germline-derived CDR1 and CDR2 are SQVTM and ANQGSEA. With 4 bases clipped from V and 7 bases from J, the junction kept 5 bases outside the gene matches. CDR3 size: 13 residues. The CDR3 DNA sequence: TGCAGCGTTGTCGGGACAGGGCGAAATGAGCAGTTCTTC. It encodes CSVVGTGRNEQFF.

The V and J genes are TRBV4-2 and TRBJ2-1; D is possibly TRBD2 (5 bases). Germline CDR1 is LGHNA and CDR2 is YNFKEQ. Trimming pared 0 bases from V and 7 bases from J, leaving 13 bases between. The CDR3 is made up of 15 amino acids. In DNA, the CDR3 is TGTGCCAGCAGCCAAGAAACTAGTAGGGATAATGAGCAGTTCTTC. It yields the protein CASSQETSRDNEQFF.

The rearrangement links TRBV5-6 to TRBJ2-5, with D perhaps TRBD1 (7 bases). V gave up 2 bases and J gave up 5 bases, with 16 bases separating them. This CDR3 comprises 15 residues. Germline CDR1 reads SGHDT; CDR2 reads YYEEEE. The DNA for the CDR3 is TGTGCCAGCAGCTTAGACAGGGAGGTATGGGAGACCCAGTACTTC. As protein: CASSLDREVWETQYF.

The chain is built from TRBV6-7 and TRBJ2-1; 7 bases match TRBD1. TRBV6-7 is placed among ORFs of uncertain function. The CDR3 has 16 residues. Germline trimming cut 4 bases from V and 8 bases from J; bases unmatched to any gene: 14. The CDR3 loop is CASSSLMRQGKDEQFF. Here the CDR3 DNA reads TGTGCCAGCAGTTCCCTTATGAGACAGGGAAAGGATGAGCAGTTCTTC.

The CDR3 nucleotides are TGTGCCAGCAGCTTAGAGCTGGGGGCGGCCTACAATGAGCAGTTCTTC. Its translation: CASSLELGAAYNEQFF. The V gene is TRBV7-2, the J gene TRBJ2-1; D possibly corresponds to TRBD1 (6 bases). The V end was cut by 1 base, the J end by 2 bases, with 12 bases between. CDR1 SGHTA and CDR2 FQGNSA come from the germline V gene. There are 16 residues in the CDR3.

This chain links TRBV18 with TRBJ1-1; D not resolved. The CDR3 extends over 15 amino acids. CDR1 and CDR2 (germline): KGHSH, LQKENI. V was shortened by 3 bases and J by 1 base, with 12 bases between the two germline ends. In DNA form, the CDR3 reads TGTGCCAGCTCACCGTTGTCGGGTAAGAACACTGAAGCTTTCTTT. Amino acid sequence: CASSPLSGKNTEAFF.

The chain uses TRBV12-5 and TRBJ2-1; D may be TRBD1 (5 bases). This CDR3 is 14 amino acids long. Germline V gene data show CDR1 as LGHNT and CDR2 as FRNRAP. The V gene lost 2 bases and the J gene lost 8 bases, with 13 bases spanning the gap. The CDR3 DNA reads as TGTGCTAGTGGTTTGACCGACAGTTTCCATGAGCAGTTCTTC. This codes for CASGLTDSFHEQFF.